The 21 T cell receptor beta chains in this list originate from one sample, sequenced in a study of blood T cell repertoires in COVID-19. This table comes from immunoSEQ multiplex PCR, and its TCRdb copy is limited to in-frame clones, with some not included. The top ten hold around 6% of the sample, which has around 90,000 clones, about 92% seen once. The sample was peripheral blood. Source of these receptors: a woman between 55 and 75 years old with active COVID-19.

The chain uses TRBV2 and TRBJ2-7; possible D gene TRBD1, 6 bases. From germline, CDR1 is SNHLY and CDR2 FYNNEI. CDR3 length equals 14 residues. Trimming took 6 bases from V and 0 from J, leaving 12 bases between them. DNA for the CDR3: TGTGCCAGCAGGGACAGTTTTAGCTCCTACGAGCAGTACTTC. It yields the protein CASRDSFSSYEQYF.

The chain links TRBV3-1 (or the pseudogene TRBV3-2) to TRBJ1-5, with D perhaps TRBD1 (6 bases). CDR1 LGHDT and CDR2 YNNKEL come from the germline V gene (reference sequence). This CDR3 contains 17 residues. Trimming took off 0 bases at V and 2 bases at J, with 14 bases between the two ends. The CDR3 region has the DNA TGTGCCAGCAGCCAAGAAGTGGTCAGGGGCGGCAATCAGCCCCAGCATTTT. Protein product: CASSQEVVRGGNQPQHF.

The chain combines TRBV7-8 with TRBJ2-1; TRBD2 might be the D (5 bases). The CDR3 is 15 amino acids. In germline, CDR1 is SGHVS, CDR2 FQNEAQ. V dropped 3 bases and J dropped 4 bases, with 13 bases sitting between them. CDR3 bases: TGTGCCAGCAGCTTTCAACTAGATGAATACAATGAGCAGTTCTTC. This codes for CASSFQLDEYNEQFF.

V and J are TRBV30 and TRBJ2-1; TRBD1 matches at 8 bases. The CDR3 has 12 amino acids. V shed 4 bases, J shed 8 bases, and the junction held 4 bases outside the gene matches. Germline loops: CDR1 GTSNPN, CDR2 SVGIG (reference sequence). The CDR3 loop reads CAWNPGGDEQFF. The DNA of the CDR3 is TGTGCCTGGAATCCAGGGGGCGATGAGCAGTTCTTC.

The chain carries TRBV4-1 and TRBJ1-5; tentative D call: TRBD1 (5 bases). The CDR3 is 14 residues long. The germline V and J ends were trimmed by 3 bases and 2 bases, with 8 bases remaining between them. Germline values: CDR1 MGHRA, CDR2 YSYEKL. The CDR3 is CASSQIGGNQPQHF. DNA of the CDR3: TGCGCCAGCAGCCAGATAGGGGGCAATCAGCCCCAGCATTTT.

This chain connects TRBV4-2 to TRBJ2-7, with D tentatively TRBD2 (5 bases). Per the germline V gene, CDR1 is LGHNA and CDR2 is YNFKEQ. The CDR3 is 17 amino acids. With 0 bases removed from V and 0 bases from J, the gap between germline ends came to 15 bases. In DNA, the CDR3 is TGTGCCAGCAGCCAAGATATTGGGCAGCGGAGCTCCTACGAGCAGTACTTC. This sequence encodes CASSQDIGQRSSYEQYF.

The table lists this clone with a count of one. The chain combines TRBV27 with TRBJ2-2, with TRBD2 matching 10 bases. There are 15 residues in the CDR3. The trim removed 7 bases at V and 4 bases at J, leaving 6 bases unmatched. Germline V gene sequence: CDR1 MNHEY, CDR2 SMNVEV (reference sequence). The CDR3 region has the DNA TGTGCCAGCACCCTAGCGGGAGTTCGCACCGGGGAGCTGTTTTTT. Translation gives CASTLAGVRTGELFF.

V gene TRBV24-1 combines with J gene TRBJ2-6; 8 bases are shared with TRBD1. Trimming cost V 0 bases and J 0 bases; bases outside gene matches: 15. The germline V gene has CDR1 KGHDR and CDR2 SFDVKD. The CDR3 loop spans 22 amino acids. CDR3 region: CATSDLIGQGDTNNSGANVLTF. CDR3 bases: TGTGCCACCAGTGATTTGATCGGACAGGGAGATACGAATAACTCTGGGGCCAACGTCCTGACTTTC.

The V call is TRBV25-1, the J call TRBJ1-1, with 7 bases matching TRBD1. The CDR3 is 14 residues long. Trimming cost V 4 bases and J 5 bases; bases outside gene matches: 7. Germline values: CDR1 MGHDK, CDR2 SYGVNS. The CDR3, as DNA: TGTGCCAGCAGTGCCGGCCAGGGGGTTACTGAAGCTTTCTTT. It encodes CASSAGQGVTEAFF.

This sequence joins TRBV15 and TRBJ2-1; D might be TRBD2 (5 bases). CDR3 length: 15 amino acids. Between the trimmed V and J ends, which lost 1 base and 0 bases, there was a span of 7 bases. Looked up from germline, CDR1 is LNHNV and CDR2 is YYDKDF (reference sequence). The CDR3 region is CATSRGRDSYNEQFF. The DNA for the CDR3 is TGTGCCACCAGCAGAGGACGGGACTCCTACAATGAGCAGTTCTTC.

The chain has TRBV21-1 and TRBJ2-5; the table's D call, TRBD2, was not checked against the DNA. TRBV21-1 is classified as a pseudogene. CDR3 size: 16 residues. The DNA for the CDR3 is TGTGCCAGCAGCAAAGGGAGCGGGGGGGCCCAAGAGACCCAGTACTTC. Its translation is CASSKGSGGAQETQYF.

The chain couples TRBV13 to TRBJ2-3; 13 nucleotides agree with TRBD2. There are 17 residues in the CDR3. V shed 5 bases, J shed 4 bases, and the junction held 9 bases outside the gene matches. Germline lookup yields CDR1 PRHDT and CDR2 FYEKMQ (reference sequence). The CDR3 here is CASSEQGLAGISDTQYF. The CDR3 DNA reads as TGTGCCAGCAGCGAACAGGGACTAGCGGGGATTTCAGATACGCAGTATTTT.

The V and J genes are TRBV12-3 or TRBV12-4 and TRBJ1-6; D is undetermined. Between the trimmed V and J ends, which lost 7 bases and 10 bases, there was a span of 14 bases. The CDR3 spans 13 residues. CDR3 in amino acids: CASNSGEGSPLHF. CDR3 in DNA: TGTGCCAGCAATTCCGGGGAGGGATCACCCCTCCACTTT.

This clone was observed a few times. The chain joins TRBV28 to TRBJ1-6; no clear D gene. The CDR3 is 14 amino acids. The germline V and J ends were trimmed by 1 base and 7 bases, with 8 bases remaining between them. In germline, CDR1 is MDHEN, CDR2 SYDVKM. The CDR3 region is CASSLYRENSPLHF. Written as DNA, the CDR3 is TGTGCCAGCAGTTTATATCGGGAGAATTCACCCCTCCACTTT.

The chain couples TRBV9 to TRBJ2-2, with 7 positions matching TRBD1. Germline V CDR1 and CDR2: SGDLS, YYNGEE. J gave up 7 bases and V 3 bases, and 15 bases lay outside the gene matches. The CDR3 totals 17 residues. This chain's CDR3 is CASSANFRQGDYGELFF. DNA of the CDR3: TGTGCCAGCAGCGCCAACTTTCGACAGGGCGATTACGGGGAGCTGTTTTTT.

This clone was recorded only once. The chain couples TRBV7-8 to TRBJ2-7; 10 bases are shared with TRBD1. Germline V CDR1 and CDR2: SGHVS, FQNEAQ. The V and J ends lost 6 bases and 5 bases, in that order; junction bases with no gene match: 13. This CDR3 has 16 amino acids. Written as DNA, the CDR3 is TGTGCCAGCAGATCCACCTCGGACAGGGGGTGGGACGAGCAGTACTTC. As protein: CASRSTSDRGWDEQYF.

This rearrangement joins TRBV6-2 or TRBV6-3 to TRBJ2-6, with 7 bases fitting TRBD1. The CDR3 has 17 residues. Germline CDR1 reads MNHEY; CDR2 reads SVGEGT. J was trimmed by 0 bases and V by 4 bases; bases with no gene match: 6. This chain's CDR3 is CASSSQGFTSGANVLTF. In nucleotides, the CDR3 is TGTGCCAGCAGTTCACAGGGGTTTACCTCTGGGGCCAACGTCCTGACTTTC.

The chain uses TRBV7-2 and TRBJ2-7; 7 bases are a match to TRBD1. CDR3 length: 15 amino acids. With V trimmed by 3 bases and J by 0 bases, 5 bases remained unmatched. Per the germline V gene, CDR1 is SGHTA and CDR2 is FQGNSA. As DNA, the CDR3 is TGTGCCAGCAGCTTGGGACAGTTGAGCTCCTACGAGCAGTACTTC. Translating gives CASSLGQLSSYEQYF.

Worth noting for this clone: Other DNA sequences in the sample encode the same CDR3. J is TRBJ2-2 and V is TRBV19, with a weak D call TRBD2 (6 bases). Trimming took off 1 base at V and 4 bases at J, with 7 bases between the two ends. Germline V lookup: CDR1 LNHDA, CDR2 SQIVND (reference sequence). The CDR3 covers 14 residues. In DNA form, the CDR3 reads TGTGCCAGTAGTATAGGGGGAGGCACCGGGGAGCTGTTTTTT. Translation gives CASSIGGGTGELFF.

This rearrangement joins TRBV7-3 to TRBJ2-1; 13 bases match TRBD2. The CDR3 has 14 residues. Germline CDR1 is SGHTA and CDR2 is FQGTGA. The J segment lost 9 bases and the V segment lost 6 bases, leaving 5 bases of the junction unmatched. The CDR3 nucleotides read TGTGCCAGCAGGTGGACTAGCGGGAGCCTTGAGCAGTTCTTC. It specifies CASRWTSGSLEQFF.

This clone was recorded a few times. The junction shows a germline mismatch at one end, possibly a read error. This rearrangement joins TRBV7-2 to TRBJ2-3, with 10 bases fitting TRBD2. This CDR3 has 15 residues. Per the germline V gene, CDR1 is SGHTA and CDR2 is FQGNSA. The CDR3 loop reads CASSIAGGSTDTQYF. CDR3 DNA sequence: TGTGCCAGCAGCATAGCGGGGGGTTCCACAGATACGCAGTATTTT.